These T cell receptor beta chains were read from a single sample in a study of cytomegalovirus exposure and HLA in healthy donors. Here immunoSEQ multiplex PCR was the method, and the copy in TCRdb shows in-frame clones only, minus some. The sample carries around 230,000 clones, 75% to 80% recorded once. The sample taken for sequencing was PBMCs. The receptors were sampled from a male donor in good health and CMV-seronegative. CDR3s include the opening cysteine and the closing phenylalanine or tryptophan. The D gene is left open where the match is weak. The listing skips clone size in some rows; elsewhere it reads once, few, many or a size class.

CDR3 length: 13
J gene: TRBJ1-2
V gene: TRBV13
clone size: NA
D gene: TRBD1
CDR3 DNA: TGTGCCAGCAGCCCTCAGACAGGGGGTGGCTACACCTTC
CDR3 protein: CASSPQTGGGYTF

CDR3 length: 14
J gene: TRBJ1-2
V gene: TRBV7-9
clone size: few
D gene: NA
CDR3 DNA: TGTGCCAGCAGCCCCCCCACAGGGCGTGGTGGCTACACCTTC
CDR3 protein: CASSPPTGRGGYTF

CDR3 length: 15
J gene: TRBJ2-1
V gene: TRBV4-3
clone size: NA
D gene: TRBD2
CDR3 DNA: TGCGCCAGCAGCCAAGATTTGCAGGGAGGGAATGAGCAGTTCTTC
CDR3 protein: CASSQDLQGGNEQFF

CDR3 length: 17
J gene: TRBJ1-1
V gene: TRBV18
clone size: NA
D gene: NA
CDR3 DNA: TGTGCCAGCTCACCTCCCGACAGGTCCTTCTTGAACACTGAAGCTTTCTTT
CDR3 protein: CASSPPDRSFLNTEAFF

CDR3 length: 13
J gene: TRBJ2-2
V gene: TRBV19
clone size: NA
D gene: NA
CDR3 DNA: TGTGCCAGTAGTATAGAGGGAGCCGGGGAGCTGTTTTTT
CDR3 protein: CASSIEGAGELFF

CDR3 length: 13
J gene: TRBJ2-7
V gene: TRBV2
clone size: once
D gene: NA
CDR3 DNA: TGTGCCAGCAGTGAACTCAGGATGTACGAGCAGTACTTC
CDR3 protein: CASSELRMYEQYF

CDR3 length: 16
J gene: TRBJ1-2
V gene: TRBV30
clone size: NA
D gene: NA
CDR3 DNA: TGTGCCTGGAGTGTATTGCGTCGACAGATGGTTTTTGGCTACACCTTC
CDR3 protein: CAWSVLRRQMVFGYTF

CDR3 length: 17
J gene: TRBJ2-2
V gene: TRBV19
clone size: NA
D gene: TRBD1
CDR3 DNA: TGTGCCAGTAGTATGATAGGACAGGGGGGCAACACCGGGGAGCTGTTTTTT
CDR3 protein: CASSMIGQGGNTGELFF

CDR3 length: 14
J gene: TRBJ1-2
V gene: TRBV27
clone size: NA
D gene: TRBD1
CDR3 DNA: TGTGCCAGCACCCCGACAGGGGCGAACTATGGCTACACCTTC
CDR3 protein: CASTPTGANYGYTF

CDR3 length: 15
J gene: TRBJ1-3
V gene: TRBV9
clone size: NA
D gene: NA
CDR3 DNA: TGTGCCAGCAGCGTGGGTACTTCGGGAGGAAACACCATATATTTT
CDR3 protein: CASSVGTSGGNTIYF

CDR3 length: 14
J gene: TRBJ2-5
V gene: TRBV11-3
clone size: NA
D gene: TRBD2
CDR3 DNA: TGTGCCAGCAGCTGGGGGAGCGGGGAAGAGACCCAGTACTTC
CDR3 protein: CASSWGSGEETQYF

CDR3 length: 16
J gene: TRBJ1-2
V gene: TRBV2
clone size: NA
D gene: TRBD1
CDR3 DNA: TGTGCCAGCAGTGACGGGAGACAGGGGCGATCGTATGGCTACACCTTC
CDR3 protein: CASSDGRQGRSYGYTF

CDR3 length: 18
J gene: TRBJ2-3
V gene: TRBV5-4
clone size: NA
D gene: TRBD2
CDR3 DNA: TGTGCCAGCAAATCCGACCCGGGACTAGCGGCGCACACAGATACGCAGTATTTT
CDR3 protein: CASKSDPGLAAHTDTQYF

CDR3 length: 15
J gene: TRBJ1-1
V gene: TRBV9
clone size: few
D gene: NA
CDR3 DNA: TGTGCCAGCAGCGTAGCGGGATCCATAAACACTGAAGCTTTCTTT
CDR3 protein: CASSVAGSINTEAFF

CDR3 length: 16
J gene: TRBJ2-1
V gene: TRBV7-2
clone size: once
D gene: TRBD1
CDR3 DNA: TGTGCCAGCAGGGGATCTCCGGGACAGGGTAGGAATGAGCAGTTCTTC
CDR3 protein: CASRGSPGQGRNEQFF

CDR3 length: 15
J gene: TRBJ2-3
V gene: TRBV7-2
clone size: NA
D gene: TRBD2
CDR3 DNA: TGTGCCAGCAGCTTCCCTAGCGGGAGCCCAGATACGCAGTATTTT
CDR3 protein: CASSFPSGSPDTQYF

CDR3 length: 13
J gene: TRBJ1-1
V gene: TRBV9
clone size: NA
D gene: TRBD1
CDR3 DNA: TGTGCCAGCAGCGTAACCCCCGACAGGGAGGCTTTCTTT
CDR3 protein: CASSVTPDREAFF

CDR3 length: 15
J gene: TRBJ2-7
V gene: TRBV7-2
clone size: NA
D gene: NA
CDR3 DNA: TGTGCCAGCAGCTTGCGGGACCCTCCTTCCTACGAGCAGTACTTC
CDR3 protein: CASSLRDPPSYEQYF

CDR3 length: 16
J gene: TRBJ2-1
V gene: TRBV5-1
clone size: NA
D gene: NA
CDR3 DNA: TGCGCCAGCAGCTCGTTGGGTGGGGCTAACTACAATGAGCAGTTCTTC
CDR3 protein: CASSSLGGANYNEQFF

CDR3 length: 15
J gene: TRBJ2-5
V gene: TRBV2
clone size: NA
D gene: NA
CDR3 DNA: TGTGCCAGCAGTGAAGGGGTCTGGGGGCGAGGTGAGCAGTACTTC
CDR3 protein: CASSEGVWGRGEQYF

CDR3 length: 14
J gene: TRBJ1-1
V gene: TRBV28
clone size: NA
D gene: TRBD1
CDR3 DNA: TGTGCCAGCAGTTTCAGGGGGTCGAACACTGAAGCTTTCTTT
CDR3 protein: CASSFRGSNTEAFF

CDR3 length: 15
J gene: TRBJ2-3
V gene: TRBV9
clone size: NA
D gene: NA
CDR3 DNA: TGTGCCAGCAGCGTAGGCGACGGGTACACAGATACGCAGTATTTT
CDR3 protein: CASSVGDGYTDTQYF

CDR3 length: 13
J gene: TRBJ2-3
V gene: TRBV29-1
clone size: NA
D gene: NA
CDR3 DNA: TGCAGCGGGTCCTTTTTAGGCACAGATACGCAGTATTTT
CDR3 protein: CSGSFLGTDTQYF